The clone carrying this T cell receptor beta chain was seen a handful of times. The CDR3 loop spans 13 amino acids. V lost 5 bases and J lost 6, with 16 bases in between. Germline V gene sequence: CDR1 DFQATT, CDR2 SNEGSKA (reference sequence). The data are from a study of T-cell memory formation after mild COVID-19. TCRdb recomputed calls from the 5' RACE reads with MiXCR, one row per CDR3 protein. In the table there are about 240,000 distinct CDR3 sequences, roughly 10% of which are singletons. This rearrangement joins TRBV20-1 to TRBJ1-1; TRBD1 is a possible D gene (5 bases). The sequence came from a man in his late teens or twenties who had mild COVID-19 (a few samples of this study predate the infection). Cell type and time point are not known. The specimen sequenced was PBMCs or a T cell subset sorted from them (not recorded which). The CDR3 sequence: CSAPRAGKAEAFF. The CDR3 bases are TGCAGTGCTCCCAGAGCAGGGAAGGCTGAAGCTTTCTTT.